The 22 T cell receptor beta chains reported below all come from one sample, sequenced in a study of cytomegalovirus exposure and HLA in healthy donors. PCR employed 60 Vbeta and 13 Jbeta primers. Assay: immunoSEQ multiplex PCR; the TCRdb copy retains only in-frame clones and omits some. The profile covers some 200,000 clones, with 70% to 80% appearing a single time and approximately 2.1% taken by the ten largest. The specimen sequenced was PBMCs. The receptors here all came from a woman in her twenties or thirties in good health and CMV-seropositive.

V gene TRBV5-5 combines with J gene TRBJ1-5, with 7 bases fitting TRBD1. The germline V gene has CDR1 SGHKS and CDR2 YYEKEE (reference sequence). This CDR3 spans 14 amino acids. J was trimmed by 6 bases and V by 1 base; bases with no gene match: 4. CDR3 bases: TGTGCCAGCAGCTTGACAGGGGAGTTTCAGCCCCAGCATTTT. This encodes CASSLTGEFQPQHF. The complete variable domain, with remaining parts taken from reference TRBV5-5 and TRBJ1-5, reads DAGVTQSPTHLIKTRGQQVTLRCSPISGHKSVSWYQQVLGQGPQFIFQYYEKEERGRGNFPDRFSARQFPNYSSELNVNALLLGDSALYLCASSLTGEFQPQHFGDGTRLSIL.

This chain links TRBV14 with TRBJ1-2; D is uncertain. Trimming cost V 4 bases and J 8 bases, with 14 bases left between them. The CDR3 is 13 amino acids. Germline CDR1 SGHDN, CDR2 FVKESK. In DNA form, the CDR3 reads TGTGCCAGCAGCCTACCCCCGCCGGGGGGCTACACCTTC. Its translation is CASSLPPPGGYTF.

This clone was counted a single time. V usage is TRBV5-1 and J usage is TRBJ2-1, with D possibly TRBD2 on 5 matching bases. This CDR3 comprises 15 residues. Trimming removed 4 bases from V and 8 bases from J, with 19 bases in between. Per germline, CDR1 SGHRS and CDR2 YFSETQ. Written as DNA, the CDR3 is TGCGCCAGCAGCGCTGGTTTGACCAGCGGAGATGAGCAGTTCTTC. Protein product: CASSAGLTSGDEQFF.

The chain joins TRBV27 to TRBJ2-1, with D perhaps matching TRBD2 (5 bases). CDR3 size: 13 residues. V was clipped by 6 bases and J by 4 bases, with 10 bases between them. Germline V gives CDR1 MNHEY, CDR2 SMNVEV (reference sequence). CDR3 sequence: CASSTRTYNEQFF. The CDR3 DNA is TGTGCCAGCAGCACCCGGACTTACAATGAGCAGTTCTTC.

V usage is TRBV5-4 and J usage is TRBJ2-7; 8 bases map to TRBD2. This CDR3 region has 15 residues. The J segment lost 3 bases and the V segment lost 0 bases, leaving 5 bases of the junction unmatched. Germline CDR1 and CDR2: SGHNT and YYREEE (reference sequence). The CDR3 loop reads CASSLGGGLLYEQYF. The CDR3 DNA is TGTGCCAGCAGCTTGGGCGGGGGGTTACTCTACGAGCAGTACTTC.

This clone was picked up one time. The chain employs TRBV15 and TRBJ1-1; no clear D gene. This CDR3 is 14 amino acids long. The V end was cut by 3 bases, the J end by 4 bases, with 12 bases between. Germline CDR1 reads LNHNV; CDR2 reads YYDKDF (reference sequence). This CDR3 reads CATSRGPPATEAFF. CDR3 bases: TGTGCCACCAGCAGGGGCCCTCCTGCCACTGAAGCTTTCTTT.

The chain uses TRBV5-1 and TRBJ1-4, with 8 bases fitting TRBD1. The CDR3 is 15 residues long. The J segment lost 4 bases and the V segment lost 4 bases, leaving 6 bases of the junction unmatched. Germline V gene sequence: CDR1 SGHRS, CDR2 YFSETQ. CDR3 loop: CASSPGTGNNEKLFF. In DNA, the CDR3 is TGCGCCAGCAGCCCCGGGACAGGCAATAATGAAAAACTGTTTTTT.

The rearrangement joins TRBV28 to TRBJ1-1; 9 bases are shared with TRBD1. J gave up 8 bases and V 6 bases, and 10 bases lay outside the gene matches. Germline CDR1 MDHEN, CDR2 SYDVKM. The CDR3 totals 14 residues. The CDR3 protein is CASSHNRGRAEAFF. As DNA, the CDR3 is TGTGCCAGCAGCCACAACAGGGGGCGGGCCGAAGCTTTCTTT.

The sample holds one count of this clone. The chain is built from TRBV9 and TRBJ2-7, with 7 bases aligning to TRBD1. Germline assignment: CDR1 SGDLS and CDR2 YYNGEE. CDR3 length equals 14 residues. V was clipped by 0 bases and J by 3 bases; unmatched bases: 3. The CDR3 nucleotides are TGTGCCAGCAGCGTAGGGTCAGGGGGCTACGAGCAGTACTTC. Translating it yields CASSVGSGGYEQYF.

Only a few counts were recorded for this clone. The chain is built from TRBV9 and TRBJ1-1, with D uncertain. CDR3 length: 15 residues. The germline gives CDR1 SGDLS, CDR2 YYNGEE. With 4 bases removed from V and 1 base from J, the gap between germline ends came to 14 bases. The CDR3 loop reads CASSPKDYTNTEAFF. Written as DNA, the CDR3 is TGTGCCAGCAGCCCCAAAGATTACACGAACACTGAAGCTTTCTTT.

The V call is TRBV18, the J call TRBJ1-4, with D possibly being TRBD1 (5 bases). There are 15 residues in the CDR3. V was pared by 6 bases and J by 0 bases, with 11 bases between. CDR1 and CDR2 (germline): KGHSH, LQKENI. The CDR3 DNA sequence: TGTGCCAGCTCCCGCGGGACGGCAACTAATGAAAAACTGTTTTTT. The encoded protein is CASSRGTATNEKLFF.

The chain couples TRBV27 to TRBJ1-1, with D possibly matching TRBD1 (5 bases). Per germline, CDR1 MNHEY and CDR2 SMNVEV (reference sequence). The CDR3 totals 17 residues. Between the trimmed V and J ends, which lost 5 bases and 7 bases, there was a span of 26 bases. Here the CDR3 DNA reads TGTGCCAGCAGTCCTATAACGGTTGTCCCCAGGGAGGTTGAAGCTTTCTTT. Amino acids: CASSPITVVPREVEAFF.

The rearrangement uses TRBV5-6 and TRBJ2-7; D unclear. The V end lost 3 bases, the J end lost 7 bases, and 8 bases lay between the germline ends. CDR3 size: 11 residues. Germline V gene data show CDR1 as SGHDT and CDR2 as YYEEEE. The CDR3 nucleotides read TGTGCCAGCAGCTGGGCGAAAGAGCAGTACTTC. Its protein product is CASSWAKEQYF.

This clone was counted only a few times. The chain recombines TRBV19 with TRBJ2-7; maybe TRBD1 (6 bases). V was pared by 1 base and J by 4 bases, with 14 bases between. The CDR3 length is 15 residues. Germline assignment: CDR1 LNHDA and CDR2 SQIVND (reference sequence). This CDR3 reads CASSIAAGELYEQYF. DNA of the CDR3: TGTGCCAGTAGTATAGCGGCAGGGGAGTTGTACGAGCAGTACTTC.

The chain uses TRBV9 and TRBJ2-5, with 7 bases fitting TRBD2. This CDR3 is 17 amino acids long. Germline CDR1 is SGDLS and CDR2 is YYNGEE. With V trimmed by 0 bases and J by 0 bases, 8 bases remained unmatched. CDR3 loop: CASSVGIGRSYQETQYF. The CDR3 DNA follows: TGTGCCAGCAGCGTAGGGATCGGGAGGAGTTACCAAGAGACCCAGTACTTC. Full variable domain (remainder filled in from reference TRBV9 and TRBJ2-5): DSGVTQTPKHLITATGQRVTLRCSPRSGDLSVYWYQQSLDQGLQFLIQYYNGEERAKGNILERFSAQQFPDLHSELNLSSLELGDSALYFCASSVGIGRSYQETQYFGPGTRLLVL.

The V and J genes are TRBV9 and TRBJ2-7; 8 bases fit TRBD1. The J segment lost 3 bases and the V segment lost 3 bases, leaving 11 bases of the junction unmatched. Germline loops: CDR1 SGDLS, CDR2 YYNGEE. CDR3 length: 16 residues. CDR3 DNA sequence: TGTGCCAGCAGCGAGGGCTTTGGACAGGGACTCTACGAGCAGTACTTC. Protein: CASSEGFGQGLYEQYF.

The V and J genes are TRBV19 and TRBJ2-3; 8 bases agree with TRBD1. V trimming: 8 bases; J trimming: 3 bases; junction bases outside the gene matches: 7. Germline CDR1 reads LNHDA; CDR2 reads SQIVND (reference sequence). This CDR3 is built from 14 residues. CDR3 DNA sequence: TGTGCCAGTGCGACAGGGGTGAGGACAGATACGCAGTATTTT. Protein product: CASATGVRTDTQYF.

The chain employs TRBV4-1 and TRBJ2-7; maybe TRBD2 (5 bases). CDR3 size: 12 residues. The germline V and J ends were trimmed by 0 bases and 6 bases, with 6 bases remaining between them. In germline, CDR1 is MGHRA, CDR2 YSYEKL. CDR3 DNA: TGCGCCAGCAGCCAAGAACTAGGCGAGCAGTACTTC. Its translation is CASSQELGEQYF.

The J gene is TRBJ2-7, the V gene TRBV5-6; no firm D call. The germline gives CDR1 SGHDT, CDR2 YYEEEE. Between the trimmed V and J ends, which lost 0 bases and 2 bases, there was a span of 12 bases. The CDR3 totals 15 residues. This chain's CDR3 is CASSLASLLTYEQYF. CDR3 nucleotide sequence: TGTGCCAGCAGCTTGGCCTCACTGCTGACCTACGAGCAGTACTTC.

A remark on this clone: This sample includes further DNA sequences coding for the same CDR3. This sequence joins TRBV5-6 and TRBJ1-4; D uncertain. The germline V gene encodes CDR1 SGHDT and CDR2 YYEEEE. V was pared by 2 bases and J by 2 bases, with 16 bases between. This CDR3 has 17 amino acids. Here the CDR3 reads CASSFRPGGLTNEKLFF. The CDR3 DNA reads as TGTGCCAGCAGCTTTCGTCCAGGAGGGCTTACTAATGAAAAACTGTTTTTT.

The chain carries TRBV30 and TRBJ1-4; no definite D call. V was pared by 1 base and J by 8 bases, with 14 bases between. The germline CDR1 and CDR2 sequences are GTSNPN and SVGIG (reference sequence). The CDR3 loop spans 14 amino acids. CDR3 in DNA: TGTGCCTGGAGTGATTACACCAAGGAGGAAAAACTGTTTTTT. Translation gives CAWSDYTKEEKLFF. Combining the CDR3 with reference TRBV30 and TRBJ1-4 gives the whole variable domain SQTIHQWPATLVQPVGSPLSLECTVEGTSNPNLYWYRQAAGRGLQLLFYSVGIGQISSEVPQNLSASRPQDRQFILSSKKLLLSDSGFYLCAWSDYTKEEKLFFGSGTQLSVL.

This chain joins TRBV4-3 and TRBJ1-1; no reliable D call. Germline V CDR1 and CDR2: LGHNA, YSLEER. Trimming pared 1 base from V and 3 bases from J, leaving 9 bases between. This CDR3 has 14 amino acids. In DNA, the CDR3 is TGCGCCAGCAGCCAAGGTAGGCGGGACACTGAAGCTTTCTTT. This codes for CASSQGRRDTEAFF.